These 10 T cell receptor beta chains were all obtained from the same sample, sequenced in a study of breast tumors, draining lymph nodes, adjacent tissues. From the multiplex PCR reads, TCRdb called clonotypes with MiXCR, one entry per CDR3 protein. The sample carries some 150,000 distinct CDR3 sequences, 25% to 40% recorded once. Samples came from axillary lymph nodes draining the breast cancer. The sample comprised axillary lymph node tissue. The receptors originated from a female donor with breast cancer. Some clones in this sample may be carry-over from other donors' samples.

Many counts were recorded for this clonotype. The genes are TRBV19 and TRBJ1-2; unclear D gene. Germline values: CDR1 LNHDA, CDR2 SQIVND (reference sequence). The CDR3 spans 14 residues. The V and J ends lost 0 bases and 4 bases respectively, with 9 bases between them. The CDR3 loop reads CASSIDLGVYGYTF. CDR3 sequence (DNA): TGTGCCAGTAGTATAGATTTAGGCGTCTATGGCTACACCTTC.

This clonotype was detected ten times or more. The V and J genes are TRBV5-1 and TRBJ2-5; D may match TRBD1 or TRBD2 (5 bases each). CDR1 and CDR2 (germline): SGHRS, YFSETQ. V was trimmed by 0 bases and J by 5 bases, leaving 8 bases between them. CDR3 length: 13 residues. The CDR3 loop reads CASSLAGLETQYF. The DNA for the CDR3 is TGCGCCAGCAGCTTGGCGGGGCTCGAGACCCAGTACTTC.

This clonotype appeared many times. The V call is TRBV7-9, the J call TRBJ1-4; maybe TRBD1 (5 bases). This CDR3 is 14 amino acids long. With 2 bases removed from V and 6 bases from J, the gap between germline ends came to 10 bases. Per germline, CDR1 SEHNR and CDR2 FQNEAQ (reference sequence). CDR3 DNA: TGTGCCAGCAGCTTAACAGGATTGGATGAAAAACTGTTTTTT. The encoded protein is CASSLTGLDEKLFF. The entire variable domain, with the rest obtained from reference TRBV7-9 and TRBJ1-4, is as follows: DTGVSQNPRHKITKRGQNVTFRCDPISEHNRLYWYRQTLGQGPEFLTYFQNEAQLEKSRLLSDRFSAERPKGSFSTLEIQRTEQGDSAMYLCASSLTGLDEKLFFGSGTQLSVL.

In this sample, this clonotype turned up many times. V usage is TRBV29-1 and J usage is TRBJ2-3; D is unresolved. Trimming removed 3 bases at V and 4 bases at J, with 8 bases between. Germline lookup yields CDR1 SQVTM and CDR2 ANQGSEA. The CDR3 is made up of 12 amino acids. The CDR3 coding sequence is TGCAGCGTTGAGGTTCGCTCAGATACGCAGTATTTT. Encoded protein: CSVEVRSDTQYF.

This clonotype was recorded many times. The chain links TRBV4-1 to TRBJ1-5; no clear D gene. CDR3 length equals 16 residues. V was clipped by 1 base and J by 0 bases, with 10 bases between them. Germline CDR1 and CDR2: MGHRA and YSYEKL. The CDR3 DNA sequence: TGCGCCAGCAGCCAAGCATTCACAGCTAGCAATCAGCCCCAGCATTTT. Its translation: CASSQAFTASNQPQHF.

The chain recombines TRBV12-3 or TRBV12-4 with TRBJ2-7; 9 bases agree with TRBD1. Germline trimming cut 6 bases from V and 2 bases from J; bases unmatched to any gene: 11. CDR3 length: 16 amino acids. The CDR3 protein is CASSFTPGQGTYEQYF. The CDR3 DNA sequence: TGTGCCAGCAGCTTCACTCCGGGACAGGGTACCTACGAGCAGTACTTC.

This clonotype was picked up many times. The chain combines TRBV11-2 with TRBJ2-2, with a possible D match to TRBD1 (7 bases). Germline values: CDR1 SGHAT, CDR2 FQNNGV. This CDR3 is 15 amino acids long. Trimming stripped 5 bases from V and 3 bases from J, with 13 bases between. In nucleotides, the CDR3 is TGTGCCAGCAGCCCCAGGGGGGCTGACACCGGGGAGCTGTTTTTT. Amino acid sequence: CASSPRGADTGELFF. Together with reference TRBV11-2 and TRBJ2-2, the CDR3 gives the full variable domain: EAGVAQSPRYKIIEKRQSVAFWCNPISGHATLYWYQQILGQGPKLLIQFQNNGVVDDSQLPKDRFSAERLKGVDSTLKIQPAKLEDSAVYLCASSPRGADTGELFFGEGSRLTVL.

This clonotype was recorded at least ten times. V usage is TRBV5-1 and J usage is TRBJ2-6; TRBD1 matches at 8 bases. Trimming took 5 bases from V and 0 from J; bases not matched to a gene: 10. The CDR3 is made up of 18 amino acids. The germline V gene has CDR1 SGHRS and CDR2 YFSETQ. CDR3 DNA: TGCGCCAGCAGTTCGGGACAGGAGTCAATCTCTGGGGCCAACGTCCTGACTTTC. Translating gives CASSSGQESISGANVLTF. Using reference TRBV5-1 and TRBJ2-6 for the parts outside the CDR3, the full variable domain is KAGVTQTPRYLIKTRGQQVTLSCSPISGHRSVSWYQQTPGQGLQFLFEYFSETQRNKGNFPGRFSGRQFSNSRSEMNVSTLELGDSALYLCASSSGQESISGANVLTFGAGSRLTVL.

This clonotype was recorded at least ten times. The chain couples TRBV24-1 to TRBJ1-2; D is undetermined. The CDR3 length is 13 residues. V dropped 4 bases and J dropped 5 bases, with 10 bases sitting between them. Germline CDR1 KGHDR, CDR2 SFDVKD. CDR3 sequence reads: CATSDRNGYGYTF. In nucleotides, the CDR3 is TGTGCCACCAGTGACCGAAACGGGTATGGCTACACCTTC.

This chain links TRBV20-1 with TRBJ2-6; maybe TRBD1 (5 bases). V was cut by 5 bases and J by 0 bases, with 11 bases left in between. This CDR3 spans 15 amino acids. CDR1 DFQATT and CDR2 SNEGSKA come from the germline V gene (reference sequence). The CDR3 nucleotides read TGCAGTGCTGGGCCCAGGGCCTCTGGGGCCAACGTCCTGACTTTC. This gives the protein CSAGPRASGANVLTF.